What follows are 29 T cell receptor beta chains derived from one specimen sequenced in a study of CD8 T cells in ankylosing spondylitis. TCRdb re-analysed the 5' RACE reads in MiXCR, keeping a single row per CDR3 protein. The table includes around 220,000 distinct CDR3 sequences, about 10% detected once. Sequenced input: blood, either unsorted or a sorted T cell fraction (not recorded which). The receptors were sampled from a male donor with ankylosing spondylitis or in good health (not recorded which).

This clonotype was counted many times. The V gene is TRBV5-6, the J gene TRBJ2-3; 11 bases are a match to TRBD1. The ends lost 4 bases at V and 2 bases at J; junction bases unmatched: 6. CDR1 and CDR2 (germline): SGHDT, YYEEEE. The CDR3 is 16 residues long. CDR3 in amino acids: CASSARDRGITDTQYF. CDR3 nucleotide sequence: TGTGCCAGCAGCGCCAGGGACAGGGGGATCACAGATACGCAGTATTTT.

This clonotype was seen ten or more times. The gene calls are TRBV20-1 and TRBJ1-2; D might be TRBD1 (5 bases). The CDR3 consists of 14 residues. Trimming cost V 6 bases and J 4 bases, with 18 bases left between them. Germline V gene sequence: CDR1 DFQATT, CDR2 SNEGSKA (reference sequence). CDR3 residues: CSADRDAALYGYTF. The CDR3 nucleotides read TGCAGTGCGGACCGGGACGCAGCACTCTATGGCTACACCTTC.

The chain has TRBV7-3 and TRBJ2-3; D possibly matches TRBD1 or TRBD2 (5 bases each). Germline V gives CDR1 SGHTA, CDR2 FQGTGA. Trimming took off 3 bases at V and 5 bases at J, with 15 bases between the two ends. The CDR3 loop spans 15 amino acids. CDR3 region: CASSLGVWYIDTQYF. DNA for the CDR3: TGTGCCAGCAGCTTGGGGGTCTGGTACATAGATACGCAGTATTTT.

This CDR3 reads CSAKPLRVGANEKLFF. For the CDR3, the DNA is TGCAGTGCTAAGCCTTTGCGCGTAGGGGCGAATGAAAAACTGTTTTTT. V is TRBV20-1 and J is TRBJ1-4, with D perhaps TRBD1 (5 bases). The CDR3 sequence is 16 residues long. CDR1 and CDR2 (germline): DFQATT, SNEGSKA (reference sequence). With 4 bases removed from V and 5 bases from J, the gap between germline ends came to 20 bases.

The J gene is TRBJ1-6, the V gene TRBV7-9, with D possibly TRBD1 on 5 matching bases. Trimming pared 4 bases from V and 7 bases from J, leaving 14 bases between. CDR1 and CDR2 (germline): SEHNR, FQNEAQ (reference sequence). The CDR3 is made up of 15 amino acids. CDR3 in DNA: TGTGCCAGCAGCTCACGAGGGGTTGAAAATTCACCCCTCCACTTT. Amino acids: CASSSRGVENSPLHF.

This clonotype was seen a handful of times. The chain employs TRBV20-1 and TRBJ1-2; D is ambiguous. The CDR3 has 13 residues. Trimming pared 4 bases from V and 2 bases from J, leaving 11 bases between. Germline V CDR1 and CDR2: DFQATT, SNEGSKA (reference sequence). The CDR3 nucleotides read TGCAGTGCTACTTCTCCGGGGAACTATGGCTACACCTTC. This sequence encodes CSATSPGNYGYTF.

This chain connects TRBV7-9 to TRBJ1-2; D may be TRBD1 (5 bases). This CDR3 has 15 residues. Germline CDR1 reads SEHNR; CDR2 reads FQNEAQ (reference sequence). Trimming took off 1 base at V and 6 bases at J, with 15 bases between the two ends. CDR3 nucleotide sequence: TGTGCCAGCAGCTTAGGAGGTTTAGGGGTAGATGGCTACACCTTC. It translates to CASSLGGLGVDGYTF. Filled out from reference TRBV7-9 and TRBJ1-2, the complete variable domain reads DTGVSQNPRHKITKRGQNVTFRCDPISEHNRLYWYRQTLGQGPEFLTYFQNEAQLEKSRLLSDRFSAERPKGSFSTLEIQRTEQGDSAMYLCASSLGGLGVDGYTFGSGTRLTVV.

This clonotype was counted many times. The gene calls are TRBV20-1 and TRBJ2-7; possibly TRBD1 or TRBD2 for D (5 bases each). Germline CDR1 DFQATT, CDR2 SNEGSKA (reference sequence). The V end was cut by 5 bases, the J end by 0 bases, with 20 bases between. The CDR3 contains 16 residues. This chain's CDR3 is CSALNEGRHNSYEQYF. The CDR3 DNA sequence: TGCAGTGCTTTGAATGAGGGGCGACACAACTCCTACGAGCAGTACTTC.

This chain uses TRBV5-1 with TRBJ1-2, with 7 nucleotides matching TRBD1. V dropped 4 bases and J dropped 4; count of bases not matched to a gene: 10. Germline values: CDR1 SGHRS, CDR2 YFSETQ. CDR3 length: 15 residues. This CDR3 reads CASSLSTGFGYGYTF. The DNA of the CDR3 is TGCGCCAGCAGCCTATCGACAGGGTTTGGCTATGGCTACACCTTC.

This clonotype was seen at least ten times. V usage is TRBV5-1 and J usage is TRBJ2-5; D is ambiguous. The CDR3 has 15 amino acids. Germline V gives CDR1 SGHRS, CDR2 YFSETQ. V was cut by 3 bases and J by 1 base, with 13 bases left in between. CDR3 in amino acids: CASSSPQLAQETQYF. CDR3 bases: TGCGCCAGCAGCTCGCCGCAGCTTGCCCAAGAGACCCAGTACTTC.

In this sample, this clonotype turned up many times. V is TRBV2 and J is TRBJ2-2; D is unclear. The germline gives CDR1 SNHLY, CDR2 FYNNEI. V shed 1 base and J shed 0 bases, with 6 bases lying between them. The CDR3 sequence is 15 residues long. The DNA for the CDR3 is TGTGCCAGCAGTGAAGAGACAACGAACACCGGGGAGCTGTTTTTT. It encodes CASSEETTNTGELFF.

The genes are TRBV7-6 and TRBJ2-3; D is perhaps TRBD1 or TRBD2 (5 bases each). The germline V gene encodes CDR1 SGHVS and CDR2 FNYEAQ. V shed 4 bases and J shed 2 bases, with 16 bases lying between them. The CDR3 has 16 amino acids. CDR3: CASSSGRQSYTDTQYF. The CDR3 DNA is TGTGCCAGCAGCTCGGGACGGCAGTCGTACACAGATACGCAGTATTTT.

This clonotype appeared a few times. The rearrangement uses TRBV5-6 and TRBJ1-1; no definite D call. Germline loops: CDR1 SGHDT, CDR2 YYEEEE. This CDR3 spans 14 amino acids. The V end was cut by 4 bases, the J end by 0 bases, with 10 bases between. Here the CDR3 DNA reads TGTGCCAGCAGCCCCAGATTGTTGAACACTGAAGCTTTCTTT. Protein sequence: CASSPRLLNTEAFF.

Regarding this clonotype: A much larger clonotype is one base distant, so this may be a read error. The chain couples TRBV20-1 to TRBJ1-2; D uncertain. Germline V lookup: CDR1 DFQATT, CDR2 SNEGSKA (reference sequence). The V and J ends lost 5 bases and 7 bases respectively, with 17 bases between them. The CDR3 has 13 amino acids. CDR3 DNA: TGCAGTGCTGTACCGGGAGGGAGCTGTGGCTACACCTTC. Its translation is CSAVPGGSCGYTF.

The chain carries TRBV20-1 and TRBJ1-1, with 8 bases lining up with TRBD1. Trimming removed 4 bases from V and 1 base from J; junction bases left unmatched: 5. CDR3 size: 14 residues. Germline CDR1 and CDR2: DFQATT and SNEGSKA (reference sequence). CDR3 amino acids: CSAIGGTGNTEAFF. The CDR3 region has the DNA TGCAGTGCTATTGGAGGGACAGGGAACACTGAAGCTTTCTTT.

This clonotype was seen repeatedly, ten times or more. The rearrangement links TRBV6-1 to TRBJ2-2; D is ambiguous. This CDR3 spans 12 amino acids. Germline V lookup: CDR1 MNHNS, CDR2 SASEGT. V lost 1 base, J lost 9 bases, and 6 bases lay in between. The chain's CDR3 is CASSEVSWELFF. The CDR3 nucleotides are TGTGCCAGCAGTGAAGTGTCTTGGGAGCTGTTTTTT.

This clonotype showed up many times. V gene TRBV25-1 combines with J gene TRBJ1-3; 7 bases agree with TRBD1. This CDR3 has 16 amino acids. Germline-derived CDR1 and CDR2 are MGHDK and SYGVNS. V lost 6 bases and J lost 4; bases outside the gene matches: 12. The CDR3 loop is CASSGKNRGAGNTIYF. As DNA, the CDR3 is TGTGCCAGCAGCGGAAAAAACAGGGGAGCCGGAAACACCATATATTTT.

This clonotype was seen a few times. The chain has TRBV12-3 or TRBV12-4 and TRBJ2-3; D gene ambiguous. The V end was cut by 4 bases, the J end by 2 bases, with 7 bases between. The length of the CDR3 is 13 residues. The DNA of the CDR3 is TGTGCCAGCAGTTCACCTTTCACAGATACGCAGTATTTT. Its translation is CASSSPFTDTQYF.

In its sample, this clonotype was seen many times. The rearrangement uses TRBV3-1 and TRBJ1-2, with TRBD1 identical over 7 bases. This CDR3 region has 15 residues. V gave up 1 base and J gave up 6 bases; unmatched junction bases: 8. Germline CDR1 LGHDT, CDR2 YNNKEL (reference sequence). CDR3: CASSQGPQGGDGYTF. The DNA of the CDR3 is TGTGCCAGCAGCCAAGGGCCCCAAGGGGGCGATGGCTACACCTTC.

This clonotype was found many times. This chain uses TRBV18 with TRBJ1-4; TRBD1 matches 7 bases. Germline CDR1 and CDR2: KGHSH and LQKENI. This CDR3 region has 15 residues. The trim removed 1 base at V and 2 bases at J, leaving 1 base unmatched. As DNA, the CDR3 is TGTGCCAGCTCACCACAACAGGGGACTAATGAAAAACTGTTTTTT. Residues: CASSPQQGTNEKLFF.

The table lists this clonotype with many counts. This chain joins TRBV12-3 or TRBV12-4 and TRBJ2-1; tentatively, D is TRBD1 (6 bases). The CDR3 totals 15 residues. Deletions cut 1 base from V and 4 bases from J, with 11 bases between. The CDR3 sequence: CASSLGGREYNEQFF. For the CDR3, the DNA is TGTGCCAGCAGTTTAGGGGGGCGAGAATACAATGAGCAGTTCTTC.

The table lists this clonotype with many counts. V gene TRBV29-1 combines with J gene TRBJ2-3; D unclear. Germline CDR1 reads SQVTM; CDR2 reads ANQGSEA. The CDR3 is 14 residues long. The ends were cut back, 4 bases at V and 4 bases at J, with 15 bases in the middle. This chain's CDR3 is CSVVEAVRADTQYF. In DNA, the CDR3 is TGCAGCGTTGTCGAAGCCGTAAGGGCAGATACGCAGTATTTT.

This clonotype was detected ten times or more. This chain uses TRBV5-5 with TRBJ2-3; TRBD2 matches 13 bases. This CDR3 is built from 16 residues. Germline V gene lookup returns CDR1 SGHKS and CDR2 YYEKEE (reference sequence). Trimming took 2 bases from V and 1 from J; bases not matched to a gene: 1. As DNA, the CDR3 is TGTGCCAGCAGCTTCGGGACTAGCGGGGGCACAGATACGCAGTATTTT. Residues: CASSFGTSGGTDTQYF.

This clonotype was recorded at least ten times. V is TRBV12-3 or TRBV12-4 and J is TRBJ2-5; weak D call: TRBD1 (5 bases). CDR3 length: 16 residues. V dropped 3 bases and J dropped 5 bases, with 19 bases sitting between them. The CDR3 DNA sequence: TGTGCCAGCAGTTTCGGGCAGGGAATGTTCGGCGAGACCCAGTACTTC. Protein sequence: CASSFGQGMFGETQYF.

This clonotype has ten or more counts. The J gene is TRBJ2-1, the V gene TRBV7-8; TRBD1 matches at 8 bases. Germline V gene sequence: CDR1 SGHVS, CDR2 FQNEAQ. V lost 5 bases to trimming and J lost 5 bases; unmatched junction nucleotides: 8. CDR3 length: 15 residues. The CDR3 loop reads CASSRQGKRNNEQFF. As DNA, the CDR3 is TGTGCCAGCAGCCGACAGGGGAAGAGGAACAATGAGCAGTTCTTC.

This clonotype showed up many times. The genes are TRBV10-3 and TRBJ2-3; the D gene is possibly TRBD2 (5 bases). Germline V lookup: CDR1 ENHRY, CDR2 SYGVKD. The ends were cut back, 0 bases at V and 3 bases at J, with 7 bases in the middle. The CDR3 runs 14 residues. This CDR3 is CAISESGVTDTQYF. The CDR3 region has the DNA TGTGCCATCAGTGAGTCCGGGGTTACAGATACGCAGTATTTT.

This clonotype occurred many times. This chain connects TRBV11-2 to TRBJ2-2; 10 bases line up with TRBD1. Per the germline V gene, CDR1 is SGHAT and CDR2 is FQNNGV. V gave up 5 bases and J gave up 3 bases; unmatched junction bases: 9. The CDR3 extends over 17 amino acids. The CDR3: CASSPRFGTGDTGELFF. The CDR3 nucleotides read TGTGCCAGCAGCCCACGTTTCGGGACAGGGGACACCGGGGAGCTGTTTTTT.

This clonotype was seen only a few times. V usage is TRBV5-1 and J usage is TRBJ2-1; 7 nucleotides match TRBD1. The J segment lost 4 bases and the V segment lost 5 bases, leaving 6 bases of the junction unmatched. The CDR3 is 14 residues long. Germline V gene data show CDR1 as SGHRS and CDR2 as YFSETQ. DNA of the CDR3: TGCGCCAGCAGTTGGGACAGAGAGTACAATGAGCAGTTCTTC. Translation: CASSWDREYNEQFF.

This clonotype was found a few times. The chain links TRBV7-3 to TRBJ2-3, with a possible D match to TRBD2 (7 bases). CDR3 length equals 15 residues. The germline V gene encodes CDR1 SGHTA and CDR2 FQGTGA. V was pared by 4 bases and J by 6 bases, with 17 bases between. DNA for the CDR3: TGTGCCAGCAGCTCCCACCCGGCGGGGGCCGATACGCAGTATTTT. Translating gives CASSSHPAGADTQYF.